This TCR beta chain was captured in a study of cytomegalovirus exposure and HLA in healthy donors. Study-level background: Genotyping of nearly 400 donors showed that 80% to 85% belonged to the Caucasian-associated ancestry cluster. Study conclusions and caveats: Associated with cytomegalovirus, according to the listing, were 150 to 200 TCR beta chains. Specificity of a few CMV-associated chains for CMV antigens was verified in vitro. Certain indistinguishable V segments, among them TRBV6-2 and TRBV6-3, were excluded.

The trim removed 6 bases at V and 6 bases at J, leaving 5 bases unmatched. Germline CDR1 is MNHEY and CDR2 is SMNVEV (reference sequence). This CDR3 is built from 13 residues. Points on this clone: Its antigen is unidentified.

60 Vbeta and 13 Jbeta primers were used in PCR. The assay was immunoSEQ multiplex PCR, and TCRdb's table has in-frame clones only and misses some. This repertoire shows roughly 36,000 clones, about 67% found once; its top ten account for 6.3%. The sample comprised PBMCs. The V gene is TRBV27, the J gene TRBJ2-5, with 9 bases that match TRBD1. The clonotype comes from a young man in good health and CMV-seronegative. The CDR3 coding sequence is TGTGCCAGCAGCTACAGGGGGCGTCAGACCCAGTACTTC. Its protein is CASSYRGRQTQYF.